This TCR beta chain was observed in a study of esophageal squamous cell carcinoma under preoperative chemotherapy. Study observations and caveats: Clonal contraction, more than amplification, hit abundant clones after paclitaxel-nedaplatin.

Time point denoted: before preoperative PTX-NDP chemotherapy. Comments on this clonotype: Its antigen is currently unknown.

CDR1 and CDR2 from the germline V gene are MNHNS and SASEGT. This CDR3 spans 13 amino acids. MiXCR, run by TCRdb on the PCR reads, gives a single entry per CDR3 protein. The data hold under 7,000 distinct CDR3 sequences, with 25% to 35% observed a single time. The chain employs TRBV6-1 and TRBJ2-1; D remains unclear. The DNA end lines up better with TRBJ2-7; the J call may be wrong. The sequence derives from a human donor with esophageal squamous cell carcinoma. The donor label of this sample is uncertain. The specimen was obtained from a patient given preoperative chemotherapy. This chain's CDR3 is CARSEFGTYEQYF. The CDR3 DNA is TGTGCGAGGAGTGAATTTGGGACCTACGAGCAGTACTTC.